This entry lists 10 T cell receptor beta chains sequenced from one sample in a study of T cell clonotyping in hematopoietic cell transplantation (dated by TCRdb to the early 2020s). The meaning of the sample's time point label: recipient sample about 28 days before transplant, after cytoreduction. Library construction relied on the immunoSEQ multiplex PCR assay. What TCRdb holds here is the immuneACCESS table cut down to in-frame rearrangements. Part of the clones is not present; checked against another copy, under half of the missing clones reflect an unresolved V gene, and the others are unexplained. Present in this sample are about 45,000 clones, roughly 80% of which were seen just once. Jointly, the top ten make up about 5.4% of the sample. The material sequenced was peripheral blood mononuclear cells, taken before stem cell transplant. The receptor set was obtained from a man between 60 and 70 years old with myelodysplastic syndrome. Some clones in this sample may be carry-over from other donors' samples.

The V call is TRBV29-1, the J call TRBJ2-3; D tentatively reads TRBD1 or TRBD2 (7 bases each). V lost 5 bases to trimming and J lost 5 bases, with 14 bases between them. The CDR3 is 13 residues long. The germline V gene encodes CDR1 SQVTM and CDR2 ANQGSEA. For the CDR3, the DNA is TGCAGCGTTCCAGGGGGGGCGATAGATACGCAGTATTTT. Translated, it gives CSVPGGAIDTQYF.

The V gene is TRBV7-2, the J gene TRBJ1-2; D is unresolved. Germline V lookup: CDR1 SGHTA, CDR2 FQGNSA. V was cut by 1 base and J by 4 bases, with 4 bases left in between. This CDR3 contains 12 residues. DNA of the CDR3: TGTGCCAGCAGCTTAGTCCCCTATGGCTACACCTTC. Its translation: CASSLVPYGYTF.

The chain carries TRBV5-1 and TRBJ2-2; 11 nucleotides match TRBD2. The trim removed 6 bases at V and 3 bases at J, leaving 4 bases unmatched. The CDR3 runs to 15 residues. Germline V CDR1 and CDR2: SGHRS, YFSETQ. The chain's CDR3 is CASTPLAGDTGELFF. The CDR3 nucleotides read TGCGCCAGCACCCCACTAGCGGGGGACACCGGGGAGCTGTTTTTT.

The chain recombines TRBV18 with TRBJ1-3, with D unclear. The CDR3 contains 17 residues. V lost 1 base to trimming and J lost 1 base, with 14 bases between them. Germline V gene sequence: CDR1 KGHSH, CDR2 LQKENI. CDR3: CASSPLGNTGSGNTIYF. In DNA, the CDR3 is TGTGCCAGCTCACCACTCGGAAATACCGGTTCTGGAAACACCATATATTTT.

The genes are TRBV28 and TRBJ1-5; TRBD1 matches 7 bases. The CDR3 spans 12 residues. Germline values: CDR1 MDHEN, CDR2 SYDVKM. The trim removed 6 bases at V and 7 bases at J, leaving 3 bases unmatched. The CDR3 nucleotides are TGTGCCAGCAGGACAGGGAGCCAGCCCCAGCATTTT. Translated: CASRTGSQPQHF.

CDR3 loop: CASSSLMGSNQPQHF. The CDR3, as DNA: TGTGCCAGTAGTAGCCTAATGGGGAGCAATCAGCCCCAGCATTTT. The J gene is TRBJ1-5, the V gene TRBV19; D unresolved. This CDR3 spans 15 amino acids. V dropped 4 bases and J dropped 1 base, with 11 bases sitting between them. Germline assignment: CDR1 LNHDA and CDR2 SQIVND (reference sequence).

V usage is TRBV19 and J usage is TRBJ2-7; a weak D match, TRBD1 (5 bases). Germline V gene data show CDR1 as LNHDA and CDR2 as SQIVND (reference sequence). Trimming pared 8 bases from V and 0 bases from J, leaving 8 bases between. The CDR3 sequence is 12 residues long. CDR3 amino acids: CASQGPSYEQYF. In DNA, the CDR3 is TGTGCCAGTCAGGGTCCCTCCTACGAGCAGTACTTC.

The V call is TRBV9, the J call TRBJ2-3; 9 bases are a match to TRBD1. The V gene's germline CDR1 is SGDLS and CDR2 YYNGEE. V lost 0 bases to trimming and J lost 0 bases; unmatched junction nucleotides: 2. The CDR3 extends over 16 amino acids. CDR3 DNA: TGTGCCAGCAGCGTAGGACAGGGGGTTAGCACAGATACGCAGTATTTT. Translating it yields CASSVGQGVSTDTQYF. Using reference TRBV9 and TRBJ2-3 for the parts outside the CDR3, the full variable domain is DSGVTQTPKHLITATGQRVTLRCSPRSGDLSVYWYQQSLDQGLQFLIQYYNGEERAKGNILERFSAQQFPDLHSELNLSSLELGDSALYFCASSVGQGVSTDTQYFGPGTRLTVL.

The chain employs TRBV18 and TRBJ2-1; TRBD2 might be the D (6 bases). The germline CDR1 and CDR2 sequences are KGHSH and LQKENI. The CDR3 length is 15 residues. V lost 2 bases and J 4 bases, leaving 12 bases between the germline ends. CDR3 in DNA: TGTGCCAGCTCACCAGGGCAGGAGGGGTACAATGAGCAGTTCTTC. Translating gives CASSPGQEGYNEQFF.

The gene calls are TRBV4-2 and TRBJ2-7, with D perhaps assigned TRBD1 or TRBD2 (5 bases each). The CDR3 runs to 15 residues. CDR1 LGHNA and CDR2 YNFKEQ come from the germline V gene. V was clipped by 4 bases and J by 2 bases, with 15 bases between them. The CDR3 nucleotides are TGTGCCAGCAGCCGGGACCCGGCATCCCCCTACGAGCAGTACTTC. Amino acids: CASSRDPASPYEQYF.